This TCR beta chain was recorded in a study of cytomegalovirus exposure and HLA in healthy donors. Study-wide points: The listing of 150 or so TCR beta chains classed them as cytomegalovirus-associated. Specific recognition of CMV antigens was confirmed in vitro for three chains (all CMV-associated).

Each donor was nominally healthy when sampled (though unrecorded immune exposures were likely). In the PCR, 60 Vbeta and 13 Jbeta primers were used. As handled by the study authors: A later analysis counted 80 million or so unique TCR beta chains, around 10 million shared. This table comes from immunoSEQ multiplex PCR, and its TCRdb copy is limited to in-frame clones, with some not included. The DNA gave D and trimming, while V, J and clone size come from that table. The repertoire holds nearly 300,000 clones, with 86% as singletons. This clone was recorded a few times. Antigen unknown. V was pared by 2 bases and J by 4 bases, with 4 bases of the junction left unmatched. The germline V gene has CDR1 MNHEY and CDR2 SVGAGI. There are 14 residues in the CDR3.

The genes are TRBV6-5 and TRBJ1-1; 7 positions agree with TRBD1. Sequencing was done on a sample of PBMCs. The TCR was taken from a man aged 35-49 years in good health and CMV-seropositive. The CDR3, as DNA: TGTGCCAGCAGTTACACAGGGGCCGGCACTGAAGCTTTCTTT. This gives the protein CASSYTGAGTEAFF.